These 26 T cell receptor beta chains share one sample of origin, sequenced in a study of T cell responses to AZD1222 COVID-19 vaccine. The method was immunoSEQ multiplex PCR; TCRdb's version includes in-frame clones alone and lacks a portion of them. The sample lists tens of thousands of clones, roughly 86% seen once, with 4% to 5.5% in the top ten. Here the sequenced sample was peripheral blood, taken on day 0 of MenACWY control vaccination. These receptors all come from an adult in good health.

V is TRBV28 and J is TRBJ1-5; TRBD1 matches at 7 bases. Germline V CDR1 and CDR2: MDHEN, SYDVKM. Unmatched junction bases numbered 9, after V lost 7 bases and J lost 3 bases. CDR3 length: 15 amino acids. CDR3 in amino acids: CASTFGDRVNQPQHF. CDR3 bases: TGTGCCAGCACTTTCGGAGACAGGGTCAATCAGCCCCAGCATTTT.

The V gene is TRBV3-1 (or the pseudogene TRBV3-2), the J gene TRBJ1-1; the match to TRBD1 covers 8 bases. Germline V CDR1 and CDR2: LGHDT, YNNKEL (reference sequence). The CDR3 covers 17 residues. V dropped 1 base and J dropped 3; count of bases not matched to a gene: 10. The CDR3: CASSQADRQGSDTEAFF. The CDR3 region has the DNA TGTGCCAGCAGCCAAGCGGATCGACAGGGGTCGGACACTGAAGCTTTCTTT.

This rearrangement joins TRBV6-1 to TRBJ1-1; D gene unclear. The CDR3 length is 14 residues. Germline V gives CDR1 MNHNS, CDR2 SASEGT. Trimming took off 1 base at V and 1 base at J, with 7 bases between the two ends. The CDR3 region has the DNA TGTGCCAGCAGTGAAGTTAAAGGGAACACTGAAGCTTTCTTT. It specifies CASSEVKGNTEAFF.

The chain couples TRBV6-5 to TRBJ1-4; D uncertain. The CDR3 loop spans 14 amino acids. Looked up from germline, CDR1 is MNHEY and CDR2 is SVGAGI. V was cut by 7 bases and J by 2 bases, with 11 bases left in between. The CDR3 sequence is CASKFLRTNEKLFF. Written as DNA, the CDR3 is TGTGCCAGCAAATTTTTAAGGACTAATGAAAAACTGTTTTTT.

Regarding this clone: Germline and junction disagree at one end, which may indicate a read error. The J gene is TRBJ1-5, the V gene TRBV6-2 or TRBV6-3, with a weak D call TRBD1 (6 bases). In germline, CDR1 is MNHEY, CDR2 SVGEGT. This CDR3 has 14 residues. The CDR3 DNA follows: TGTGCCAGCAGCTACTACAGGGCCGATCAGCCCCAGCATTTT. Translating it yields CASSYYRADQPQHF.

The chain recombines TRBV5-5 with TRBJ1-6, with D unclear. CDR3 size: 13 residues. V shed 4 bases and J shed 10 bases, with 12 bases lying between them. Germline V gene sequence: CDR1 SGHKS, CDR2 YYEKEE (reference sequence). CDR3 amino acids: CASSREESSPLHF. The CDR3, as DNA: TGTGCCAGCAGCCGGGAGGAGAGCTCACCCCTCCACTTT.

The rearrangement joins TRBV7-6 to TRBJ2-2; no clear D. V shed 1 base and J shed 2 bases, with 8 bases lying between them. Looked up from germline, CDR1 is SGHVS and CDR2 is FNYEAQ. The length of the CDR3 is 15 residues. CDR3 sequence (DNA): TGTGCCAGCAGCTTAGAGTACGGAAACACCGGGGAGCTGTTTTTT. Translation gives CASSLEYGNTGELFF.

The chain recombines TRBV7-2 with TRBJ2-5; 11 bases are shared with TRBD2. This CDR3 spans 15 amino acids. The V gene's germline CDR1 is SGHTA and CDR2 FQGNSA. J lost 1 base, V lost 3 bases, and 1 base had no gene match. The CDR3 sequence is CASSFLAGGQETQYF. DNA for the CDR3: TGTGCCAGCAGCTTTCTAGCGGGGGGCCAAGAGACCCAGTACTTC.

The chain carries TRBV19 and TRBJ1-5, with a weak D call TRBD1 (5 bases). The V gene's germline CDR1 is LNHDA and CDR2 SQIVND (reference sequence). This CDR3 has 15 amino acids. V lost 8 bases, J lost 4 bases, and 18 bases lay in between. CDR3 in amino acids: CASGGGEQRNQPQHF. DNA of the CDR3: TGTGCCAGTGGAGGAGGGGAACAGAGAAATCAGCCCCAGCATTTT.

CDR3 DNA: TGTGCCAGCAGTGAAGCCAGCCCGAGCTCTGGAAACACCATATATTTT. Translated, it gives CASSEASPSSGNTIYF. This rearrangement joins TRBV6-1 to TRBJ1-3; D is unresolved. The CDR3 is made up of 16 amino acids. Trimming shortened V by 0 bases and J by 0 bases, and 9 bases separated the two germline ends. Germline lookup yields CDR1 MNHNS and CDR2 SASEGT.

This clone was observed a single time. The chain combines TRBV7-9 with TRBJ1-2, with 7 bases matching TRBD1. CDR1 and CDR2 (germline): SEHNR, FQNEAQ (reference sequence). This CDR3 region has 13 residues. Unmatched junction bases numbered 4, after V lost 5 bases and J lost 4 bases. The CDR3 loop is CASSEGQFYGYTF. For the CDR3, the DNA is TGTGCCAGCAGCGAGGGACAGTTCTATGGCTACACCTTC.

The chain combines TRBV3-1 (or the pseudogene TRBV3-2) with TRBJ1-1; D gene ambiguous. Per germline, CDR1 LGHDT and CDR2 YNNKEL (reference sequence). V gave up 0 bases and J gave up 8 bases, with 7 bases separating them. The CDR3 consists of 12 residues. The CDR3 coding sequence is TGTGCCAGCAGCCAAGATCCGAGGGAAGCTTTCTTT. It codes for CASSQDPREAFF.

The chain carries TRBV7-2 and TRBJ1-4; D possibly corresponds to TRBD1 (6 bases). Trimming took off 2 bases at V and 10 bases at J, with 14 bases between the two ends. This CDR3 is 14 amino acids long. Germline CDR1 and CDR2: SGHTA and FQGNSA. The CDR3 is CASSLRGPNGKLFF. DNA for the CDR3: TGTGCCAGCAGCTTACGGGGGCCTAACGGAAAACTGTTTTTT.

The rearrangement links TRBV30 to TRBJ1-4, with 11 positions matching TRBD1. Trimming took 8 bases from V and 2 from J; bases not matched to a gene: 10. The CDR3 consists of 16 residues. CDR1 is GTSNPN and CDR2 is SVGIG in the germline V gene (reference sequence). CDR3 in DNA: TGTGCCGCCCCCGGACAGGGGGCAGGCACTAATGAAAAACTGTTTTTT. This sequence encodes CAAPGQGAGTNEKLFF.

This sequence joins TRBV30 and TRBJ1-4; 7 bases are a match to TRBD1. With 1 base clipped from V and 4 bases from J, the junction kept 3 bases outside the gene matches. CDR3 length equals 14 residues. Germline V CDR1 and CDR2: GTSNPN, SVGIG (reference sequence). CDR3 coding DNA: TGTGCCTGGAGTGCCGGGACAGTTAATGAAAAACTGTTTTTT. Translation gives CAWSAGTVNEKLFF.

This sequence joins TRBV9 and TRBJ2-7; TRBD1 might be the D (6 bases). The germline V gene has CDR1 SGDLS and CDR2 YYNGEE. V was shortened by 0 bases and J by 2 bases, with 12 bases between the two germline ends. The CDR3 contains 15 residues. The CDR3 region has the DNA TGTGCCAGCAGCGTAGCAGTGGGGGCCACCTACGAGCAGTACTTC. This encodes CASSVAVGATYEQYF.

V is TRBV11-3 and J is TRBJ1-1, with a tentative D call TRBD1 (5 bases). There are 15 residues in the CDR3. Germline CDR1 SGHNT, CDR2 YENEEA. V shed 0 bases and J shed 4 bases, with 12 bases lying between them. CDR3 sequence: CASSLESAGPTEAFF. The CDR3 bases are TGTGCCAGCAGCTTAGAGTCGGCAGGGCCCACTGAAGCTTTCTTT.

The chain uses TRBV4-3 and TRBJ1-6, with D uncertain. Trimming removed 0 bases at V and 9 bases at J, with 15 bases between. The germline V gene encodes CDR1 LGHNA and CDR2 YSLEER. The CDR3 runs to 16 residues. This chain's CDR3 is CASSQDHVGSGSPLHF. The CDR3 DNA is TGCGCCAGCAGCCAAGACCACGTGGGCAGTGGTTCACCCCTCCACTTT.

The CDR3 DNA is TGCGCCAGCAGCTTGGAGGCAGACTATGGCTACACCTTC. Translated: CASSLEADYGYTF. The J gene is TRBJ1-2, the V gene TRBV5-1; D gene uncertain. CDR1 SGHRS and CDR2 YFSETQ come from the germline V gene. This CDR3 is built from 13 residues. Trimming removed 0 bases at V and 3 bases at J, with 6 bases between.

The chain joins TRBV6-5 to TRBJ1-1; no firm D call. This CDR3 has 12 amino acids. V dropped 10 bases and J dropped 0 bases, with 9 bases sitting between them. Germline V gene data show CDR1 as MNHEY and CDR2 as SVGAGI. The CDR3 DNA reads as TGTGCCACCAAACCGGTGAACACTGAAGCTTTCTTT. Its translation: CATKPVNTEAFF.

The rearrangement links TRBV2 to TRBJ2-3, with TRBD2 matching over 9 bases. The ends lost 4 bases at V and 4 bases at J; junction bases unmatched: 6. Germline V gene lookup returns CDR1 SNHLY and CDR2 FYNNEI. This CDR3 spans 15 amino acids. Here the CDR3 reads CASSVRRGGADTQYF. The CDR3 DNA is TGTGCCAGCAGTGTTAGGCGGGGGGGCGCAGATACGCAGTATTTT.

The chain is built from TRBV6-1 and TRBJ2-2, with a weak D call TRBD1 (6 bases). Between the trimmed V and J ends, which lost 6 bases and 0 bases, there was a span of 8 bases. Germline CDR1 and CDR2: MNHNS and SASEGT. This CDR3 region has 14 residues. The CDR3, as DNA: TGTGCCAGCAGGGACAGAACGAACACCGGGGAGCTGTTTTTT. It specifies CASRDRTNTGELFF.

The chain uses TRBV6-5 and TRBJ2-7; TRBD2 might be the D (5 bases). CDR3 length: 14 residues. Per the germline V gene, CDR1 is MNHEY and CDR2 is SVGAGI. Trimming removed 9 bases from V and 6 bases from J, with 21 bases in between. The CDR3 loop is CASHEVGEPSEQYF. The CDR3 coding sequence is TGTGCCAGTCATGAAGTGGGAGAACCCTCCGAGCAGTACTTC.

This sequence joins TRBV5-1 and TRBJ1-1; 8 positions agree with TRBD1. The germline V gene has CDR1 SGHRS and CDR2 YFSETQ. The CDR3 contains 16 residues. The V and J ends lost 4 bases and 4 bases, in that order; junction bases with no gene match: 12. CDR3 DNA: TGCGCCAGCAGCCGGGGACAGGCCGCTGGGGGCACTGAAGCTTTCTTT. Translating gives CASSRGQAAGGTEAFF.

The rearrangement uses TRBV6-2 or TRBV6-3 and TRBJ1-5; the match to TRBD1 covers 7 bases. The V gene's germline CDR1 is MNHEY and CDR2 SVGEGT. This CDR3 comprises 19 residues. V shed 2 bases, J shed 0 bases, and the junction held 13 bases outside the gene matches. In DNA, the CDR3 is TGTGCCAGCAGTTACCCGAACAGGGGCGCGGGTTATAGCAATCAGCCCCAGCATTTT. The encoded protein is CASSYPNRGAGYSNQPQHF.

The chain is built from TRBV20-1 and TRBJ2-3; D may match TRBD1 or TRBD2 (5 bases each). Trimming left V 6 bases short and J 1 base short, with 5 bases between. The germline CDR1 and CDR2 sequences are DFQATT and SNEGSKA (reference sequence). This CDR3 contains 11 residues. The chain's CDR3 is CSAGGTDTQYF. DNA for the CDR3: TGCAGTGCGGGGGGCACAGATACGCAGTATTTT.